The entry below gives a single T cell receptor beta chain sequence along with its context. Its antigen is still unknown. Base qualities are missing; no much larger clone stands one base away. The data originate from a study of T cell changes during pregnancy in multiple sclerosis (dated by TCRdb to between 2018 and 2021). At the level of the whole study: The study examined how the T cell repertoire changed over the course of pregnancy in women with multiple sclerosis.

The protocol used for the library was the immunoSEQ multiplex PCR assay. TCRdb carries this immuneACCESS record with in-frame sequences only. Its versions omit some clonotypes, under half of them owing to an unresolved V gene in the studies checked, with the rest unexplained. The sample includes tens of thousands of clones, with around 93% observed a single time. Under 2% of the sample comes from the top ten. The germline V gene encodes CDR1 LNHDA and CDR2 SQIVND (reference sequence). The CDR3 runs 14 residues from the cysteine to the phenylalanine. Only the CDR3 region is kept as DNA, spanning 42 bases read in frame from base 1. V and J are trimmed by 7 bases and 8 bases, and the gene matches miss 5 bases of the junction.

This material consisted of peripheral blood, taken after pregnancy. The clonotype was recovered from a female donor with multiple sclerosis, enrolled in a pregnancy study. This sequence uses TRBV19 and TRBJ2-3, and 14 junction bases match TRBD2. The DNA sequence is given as TGTGCCAGTAAAGGGACTAGCGGGAGTTCTACGCAGTATTTT. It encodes CASKGTSGSSTQYF.